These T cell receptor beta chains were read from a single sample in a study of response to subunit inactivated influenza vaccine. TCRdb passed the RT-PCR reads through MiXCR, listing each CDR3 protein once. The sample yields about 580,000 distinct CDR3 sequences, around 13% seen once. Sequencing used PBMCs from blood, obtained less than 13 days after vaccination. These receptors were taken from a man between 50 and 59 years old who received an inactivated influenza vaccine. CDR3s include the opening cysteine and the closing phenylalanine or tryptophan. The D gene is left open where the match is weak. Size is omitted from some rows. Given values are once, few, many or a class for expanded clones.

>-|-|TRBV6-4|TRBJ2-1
TGTGCCAGCAGTGACTCCCAGCAGGCTAGGCAGTTCTTC
CASSDSQQARQFF
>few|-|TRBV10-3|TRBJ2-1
TGTGCCATCAGTGAGTCCCATGAGCAGTTCTTC
CAISESHEQFF
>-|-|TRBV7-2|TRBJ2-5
TGTGCCAGCAGTTGGGCCGGGACACGAGAGACCCAGTACTTC
CASSWAGTRETQYF
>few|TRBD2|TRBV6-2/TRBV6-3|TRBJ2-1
TGTGCCAGCAGTTACTCGAGGACTAGCGGGGGGGTCCCCAGAACTATCGATGAGCAGTTCTTC
CASSYSRTSGGVPRTIDEQFF
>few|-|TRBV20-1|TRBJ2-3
TGCAGTGCTACCGCCCTGTATATCTCGACAGATACGCAGTATTTT
CSATALYISTDTQYF
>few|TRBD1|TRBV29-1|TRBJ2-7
TGCAGCGTTAGGGGGCTCCACGAGCAGTACTTC
CSVRGLHEQYF
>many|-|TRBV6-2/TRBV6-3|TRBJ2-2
TGTGCCAGCAGTCTACCCCTGCAGGGGGGCACCGGGGAGCTGTTTTTT
CASSLPLQGGTGELFF
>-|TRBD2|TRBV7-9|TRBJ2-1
TGTGCCAGCAGCTTAGGAGCGGGAGAGGGTAATGAGCAGTTCTTC
CASSLGAGEGNEQFF
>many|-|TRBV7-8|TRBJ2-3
TGTGCCAGCAGTTTTTCTAGCACAGATACGCAGTATTTT
CASSFSSTDTQYF
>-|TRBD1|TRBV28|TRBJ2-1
TGTGCCAGCAGTTCTATCATTACAGGGGGTCGAGGGTACAATGAGCAGTTCTTC
CASSSIITGGRGYNEQFF
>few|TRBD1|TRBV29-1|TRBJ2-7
TGCAGCGTTGTAGGACAGGGGCGTAACTACGAGCAGTACTTC
CSVVGQGRNYEQYF
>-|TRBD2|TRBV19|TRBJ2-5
TGTGCCAGTAGTACCTCCGGGACTACGTTTTTTCAGGAGACCCAGTACTTC
CASSTSGTTFFQETQYF
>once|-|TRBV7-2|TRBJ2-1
TGTGCCAGCAGCTCAGGGGTGGCCTACAATGAGCAGTTCTTC
CASSSGVAYNEQFF
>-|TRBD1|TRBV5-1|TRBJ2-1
TGCGCCAGCAGTTCTAATGCCGGGACAGGGGCCAATGAGCAGTTCTTC
CASSSNAGTGANEQFF
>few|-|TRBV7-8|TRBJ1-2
TGTGCCAGCAGCTTAGTACGGGGGACGTATGGCTACACCTTC
CASSLVRGTYGYTF
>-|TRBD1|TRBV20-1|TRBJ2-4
TGCAGTGCCCCCCGAGGGGGCGCGGTCCAGCGGGCCAAAAACATTCAGTACTTC
CSAPRGGAVQRAKNIQYF
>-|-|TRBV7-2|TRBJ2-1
TGTGCCAGCAGCGTAGCAGTGGACAATGAGCAGTTCTTC
CASSVAVDNEQFF
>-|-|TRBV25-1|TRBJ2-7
TGTGCCAGCGGAGAGGGTGGCCCCTACGAGCAGTACTTC
CASGEGGPYEQYF
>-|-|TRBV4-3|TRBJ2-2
TGCGCCAGCAGCCAAGCCAGCATCCACGGTAGCACCGGGGAGCTGTTTTTT
CASSQASIHGSTGELFF
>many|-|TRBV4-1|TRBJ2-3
TGCGCCAGCAGCCAGGGCCCGACAGGCAGCACAGATACGCAGTATTTT
CASSQGPTGSTDTQYF
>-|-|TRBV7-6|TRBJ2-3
TGTGCCAGCAGCAATCCCGGGGGGCGTACAGATACGCAGTATTTT
CASSNPGGRTDTQYF
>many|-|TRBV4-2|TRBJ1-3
TGTGCCAGCAGCCAAGATCAATACGGGGGTGGAAACACCATATATTTT
CASSQDQYGGGNTIYF
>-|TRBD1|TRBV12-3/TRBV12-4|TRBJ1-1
TGTGCCAGCAGGACGGGACAGGGAGCGATGAACACTGAAGCTTTCTTT
CASRTGQGAMNTEAFF
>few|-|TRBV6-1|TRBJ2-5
TGTGCCAGCACAGAAGAGACCCAGTACTTC
CASTEETQYF
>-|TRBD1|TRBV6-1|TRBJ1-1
TGTGCCAGCAGAGACAGGGGTCATTACACTGAAGCTTTCTTT
CASRDRGHYTEAFF
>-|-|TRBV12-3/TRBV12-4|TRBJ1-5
TGTGCCAGCAACGAAGGGGCAGGGCGTCAGCCCCAGCATTTT
CASNEGAGRQPQHF
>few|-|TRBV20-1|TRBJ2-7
TGCAGTGCTAATATGGACTTTTCCTACGAGCAGTACTTC
CSANMDFSYEQYF
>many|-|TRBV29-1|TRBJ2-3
TGCAGCGTTGTCGGGGGAAGGAGCACAGATACGCAGTATTTT
CSVVGGRSTDTQYF
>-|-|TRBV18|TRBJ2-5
TGTGCCAGCTCACCCGACCTAACACAAGAGACCCAGTACTTC
CASSPDLTQETQYF
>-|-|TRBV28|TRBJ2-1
TGTGCCAGCAGGAAAAGGGGGGGGGCCTACAATGAGCAGTTCTTC
CASRKRGGAYNEQFF
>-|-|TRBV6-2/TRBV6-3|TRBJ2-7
TGTGCCAGCAGTTACTTTCACAGAAACTACGAGCAGTACTTC
CASSYFHRNYEQYF
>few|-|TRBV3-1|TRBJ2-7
TGTGCCAGCAGCCGGGACCCGTCCTACGAGCAGTACTTC
CASSRDPSYEQYF
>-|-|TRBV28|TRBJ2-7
TGTGCCAGCAGTCGGCCCGGGGTTCCCTCCTACGAGCAGTACTTC
CASSRPGVPSYEQYF
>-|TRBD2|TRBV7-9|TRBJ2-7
TGTGCCGTAGGGAGGGCCTACGAGCAGTACTTC
CAVGRAYEQYF
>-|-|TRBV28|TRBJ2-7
TGTGCCTGTGGACTTCTGAGCTCCTACGAGCAGTACTTC
CACGLLSSYEQYF
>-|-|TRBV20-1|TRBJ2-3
TGCAGTGCTAGAATAACCCTGGGGGGTGGAGGAACGCAGTATTTT
CSARITLGGGGTQYF
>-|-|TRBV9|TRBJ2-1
TGTGCCAGCAGCTTAATTGACGGGTCGGGCAATGAGCAGTTCTTC
CASSLIDGSGNEQFF